This T cell receptor beta chain comes out of a study of blood T cell repertoires in COVID-19. Turning to the study itself: Collection of acute and convalescent COVID-19 samples took place in the United States, Italy and Spain. T cells, B-cell-depleted T cells, or PBMCs supplied cDNA or gDNA.

The germline gives CDR1 SGHAT, CDR2 FQNNGV. V gave up 5 bases and J gave up 6 bases; unmatched junction bases: 7. There are 15 residues in the CDR3. As processed by the authors: Researchers report that nucleated cell counts were estimated from reference gene primer amplification. Measured with immunoSEQ multiplex PCR; TCRdb has only the in-frame clones, and not every one. That table supplies the V and J calls and clone size; D and trimming were determined from the DNA. The sample consists of about 160,000 clones, less than 90% of them appearing once. V is TRBV11-2 and J is TRBJ2-2; 9 bases map to TRBD1. This sequence originates from a man aged 18 to 35 with active or convalescent COVID-19. The sequencing input was peripheral blood. CDR3 DNA: TGTGCCAGCAGCAACAGGGGGCGAGGGGCCGGGGAGCTGTTTTTT. Translated: CASSNRGRGAGELFF.